Following are 7 T cell receptor beta chains from one sample sequenced in a study of T cells in Graves' hyperthyroidism and ophthalmopathy (dated by TCRdb to about 2019). The library was made by multiplex PCR. Instrument used: Illumina HiSeq 2000. The TCR beta CDR3 regions were amplified from RNA transcripts. The TCR CDR3 was subjected to a first round of RT-PCR using the HTBI primer set and the Qiagen OneStep RT-PCR kit. TCRdb redid the processing of the public reads, applying fastp at Q25 and MiXCR, and retained in-frame beta chains. Here each entry gathers all rows of one CDR3 protein and keeps the most common genes and DNA. For this sample the table gives over 650,000 distinct CDR3 sequences, of which around 15% were detected only once. Of the sample, 8.4% falls within the top ten clones. The material sequenced was blood. These receptors were obtained from a man aged 18 to 30 with Graves' hyperthyroidism.

This clonotype was counted at least ten times. The rearrangement joins TRBV12-3 or TRBV12-4 to TRBJ2-7; TRBD2 is a possible D gene (5 bases). Deletions cut 7 bases from V and 1 base from J, with 11 bases between. This CDR3 has 13 residues. CDR3 DNA sequence: TGTGCCAGCAAGAACGGGGTATCCTACGAGCAGTACTTC. This codes for CASKNGVSYEQYF.

This clonotype was observed at least ten times. This rearrangement joins TRBV10-3 to TRBJ2-3, with D possibly matching TRBD2 (6 bases). Trimming stripped 3 bases from V and 6 bases from J, with 16 bases between. Per germline, CDR1 ENHRY and CDR2 SYGVKD. CDR3 length equals 15 residues. CDR3 amino acids: CAISEGDGSWDTQYF. The CDR3 coding sequence is TGTGCCATCAGTGAAGGGGACGGGAGTTGGGATACGCAGTATTTT.

This clonotype was detected ten times or more. The V call is TRBV5-1, the J call TRBJ2-7; the D gene is possibly TRBD2 (5 bases). In germline, CDR1 is SGHRS, CDR2 YFSETQ. V was pared by 0 bases and J by 3 bases, with 10 bases between. This CDR3 contains 14 residues. The CDR3 reads CASSLDGNSYEQYF. Written as DNA, the CDR3 is TGCGCCAGCAGCTTGGACGGGAACAGCTACGAGCAGTACTTC.

The chain uses TRBV2 and TRBJ2-5; 7 nucleotides line up with TRBD2. V trimming: 6 bases; J trimming: 2 bases; junction bases outside the gene matches: 6. CDR3 length: 14 residues. In germline, CDR1 is SNHLY, CDR2 FYNNEI. In nucleotides, the CDR3 is TGTGCCAGCAGGGCCGGACTAGGACAAGAGACCCAGTACTTC. This translates into CASRAGLGQETQYF.

The V and J genes are TRBV12-3 or TRBV12-4 and TRBJ1-3, with TRBD1 as a possible D gene (5 bases). The CDR3 runs to 12 residues. Trimming took 11 bases from V and 4 from J, leaving 12 bases between them. In DNA form, the CDR3 reads TGTGCCTCCGGGCAGGGAGGAAACACCATATATTTT. This translates into CASGQGGNTIYF.

There are many counts of this clonotype. This rearrangement joins TRBV30 to TRBJ2-1; D is undetermined. Germline CDR1 GTSNPN, CDR2 SVGIG (reference sequence). V was trimmed by 1 base and J by 2 bases, leaving 0 bases between them. The CDR3 covers 11 residues. CDR3 loop: CAWSAYNEQFF. Here the CDR3 DNA reads TGTGCCTGGAGTGCCTACAATGAGCAGTTCTTC.

The chain joins TRBV5-1 to TRBJ2-7, with D possibly TRBD1 on 5 matching bases. Germline V gene sequence: CDR1 SGHRS, CDR2 YFSETQ. Trimming shortened V by 0 bases and J by 5 bases, and 9 bases separated the two germline ends. The CDR3 loop spans 13 amino acids. DNA of the CDR3: TGCGCCAGCAGCTTGGCAGGGATGCACGAGCAGTACTTC. This gives the protein CASSLAGMHEQYF.